This TCR beta chain was captured in a study of blood T cell repertoires in COVID-19. Study-level background: Acute and convalescent COVID-19 samples came from the United States, Italy and Spain. In each case, the material was cDNA or gDNA derived from T cells, B-cell-depleted T cells, or PBMCs.

How the authors handled the data: From reference gene primer amplification, estimates of nucleated cell counts were derived. The table came from immunoSEQ multiplex PCR; TCRdb's copy has only in-frame clones and leaves some out. D and trimming were read from the DNA, whereas the V and J calls and clone size are those reported in that table. Of hundreds of thousands of clones in the sample, 75% to 90% were seen once. The source material was peripheral blood. This receptor was identified in a woman between 45 and 65 years old with COVID-19, enrolled during active disease.

CDR3 residues: CASGLWTGGLRDTEAFF. The CDR3 DNA is TGTGCTAGTGGTTTATGGACAGGGGGCCTGAGGGACACTGAAGCTTTCTTT. The chain couples TRBV12-5 to TRBJ1-1, with 11 bases matching TRBD1. Looked up from germline, CDR1 is LGHNT and CDR2 is FRNRAP. This CDR3 is 17 amino acids long. The V segment lost 3 bases and the J segment 3 bases; nucleotides outside the gene matches: 9.